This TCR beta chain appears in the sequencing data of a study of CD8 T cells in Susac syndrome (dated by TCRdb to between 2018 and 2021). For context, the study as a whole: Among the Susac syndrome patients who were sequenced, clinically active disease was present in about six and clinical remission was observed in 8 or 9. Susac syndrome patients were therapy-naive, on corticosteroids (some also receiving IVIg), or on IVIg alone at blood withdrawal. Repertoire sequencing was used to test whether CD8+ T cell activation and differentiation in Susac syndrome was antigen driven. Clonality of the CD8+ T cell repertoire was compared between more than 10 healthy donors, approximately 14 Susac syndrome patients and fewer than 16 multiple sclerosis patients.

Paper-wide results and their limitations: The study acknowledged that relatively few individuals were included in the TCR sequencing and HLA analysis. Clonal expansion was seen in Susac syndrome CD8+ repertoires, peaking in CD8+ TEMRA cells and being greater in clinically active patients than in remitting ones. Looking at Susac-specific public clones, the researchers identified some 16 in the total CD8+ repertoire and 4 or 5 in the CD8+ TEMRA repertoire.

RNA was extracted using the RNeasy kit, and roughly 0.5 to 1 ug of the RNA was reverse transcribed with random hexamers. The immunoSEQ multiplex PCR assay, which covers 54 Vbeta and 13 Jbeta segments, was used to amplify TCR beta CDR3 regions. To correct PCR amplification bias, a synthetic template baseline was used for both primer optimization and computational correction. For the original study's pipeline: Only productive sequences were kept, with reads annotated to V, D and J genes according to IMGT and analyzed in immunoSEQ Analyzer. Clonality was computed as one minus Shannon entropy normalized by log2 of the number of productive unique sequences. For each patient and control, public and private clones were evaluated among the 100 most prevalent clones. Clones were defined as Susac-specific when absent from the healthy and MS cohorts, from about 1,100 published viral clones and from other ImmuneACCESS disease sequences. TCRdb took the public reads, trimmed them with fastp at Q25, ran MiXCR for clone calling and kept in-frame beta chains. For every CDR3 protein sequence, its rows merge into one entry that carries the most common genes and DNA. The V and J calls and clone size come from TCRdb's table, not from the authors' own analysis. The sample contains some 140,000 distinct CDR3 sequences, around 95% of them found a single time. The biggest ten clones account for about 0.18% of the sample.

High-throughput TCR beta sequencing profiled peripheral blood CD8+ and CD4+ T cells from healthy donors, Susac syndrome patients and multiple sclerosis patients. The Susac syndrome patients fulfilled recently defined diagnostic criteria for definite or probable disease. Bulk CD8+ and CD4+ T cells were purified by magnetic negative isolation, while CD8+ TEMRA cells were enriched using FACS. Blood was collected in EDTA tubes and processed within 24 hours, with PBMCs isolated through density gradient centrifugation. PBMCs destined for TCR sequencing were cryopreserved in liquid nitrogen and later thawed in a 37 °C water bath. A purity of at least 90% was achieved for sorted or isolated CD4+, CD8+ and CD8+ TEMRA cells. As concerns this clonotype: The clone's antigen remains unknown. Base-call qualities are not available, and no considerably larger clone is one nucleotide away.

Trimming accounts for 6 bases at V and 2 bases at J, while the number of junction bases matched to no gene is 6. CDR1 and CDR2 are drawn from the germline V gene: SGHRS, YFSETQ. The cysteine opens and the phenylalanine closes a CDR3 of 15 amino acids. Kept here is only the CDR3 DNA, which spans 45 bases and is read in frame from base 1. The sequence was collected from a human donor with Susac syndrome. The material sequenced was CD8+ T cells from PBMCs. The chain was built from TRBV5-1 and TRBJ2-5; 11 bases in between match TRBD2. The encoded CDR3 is CASTLAGGKQETQYF. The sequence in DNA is TGCGCCAGCACCTTAGCGGGAGGGAAACAAGAGACCCAGTACTTC.